The entry below describes one T cell receptor (beta chain). Here immunoSEQ multiplex PCR was the method, and the copy in TCRdb shows in-frame clones only, minus some. The sample has hundreds of thousands of clones, 95% seen once. The data stem from a study of shared T cell receptors in the human thymus. The V gene end was trimmed by 7 bases and the J gene end by 6 bases; junction bases not matched to a gene: 16. Per germline, CDR1 MNHEY and CDR2 SMNVEV (reference sequence). The CDR3 has 17 amino acids. The chain employs TRBV27 and TRBJ2-1; 9 bases align to TRBD1. This TCR derives from a human donor. Sequences were obtained from thymocytes. For the CDR3, the DNA is TGTGCCAGCAACCTAAATCCGGGACAGGGATCATTCAATGAGCAGTTCTTC. It yields the protein CASNLNPGQGSFNEQFF.